A selection of T cell receptor beta chains follows, all from one sample in a study of blood T cell repertoires in COVID-19. The protocol was immunoSEQ multiplex PCR, while the TCRdb copy is restricted to in-frame clones and leaves out a portion. The table lists 200,000 to 250,000 clones, about 88% of them singletons. The specimen was peripheral blood. These receptors all stem from a woman between 35 and 50 years old who had recovered from COVID-19. CDR3s include the opening cysteine and the closing phenylalanine or tryptophan.

CASSSGGLGSYEQYF | TRBV18
CASSQNWRGAGEKLFF | TRBV4-2
CSALQDFSYEQYF | TRBV29-1
CASSVDRGLPSGTDTQYF | TRBV5-1
CASSHLTGGGLAGPTGELFF | TRBV4-3
CASSRRNEQGNSPLHF | TRBV4-1
CASSADNYEQYF | TRBV9
CASSLERDRGGYTF | TRBV27
CASSLAGPSYEQYF | TRBV7-9
CASSLPGTEQFF | TRBV7-8
CASSQATGLSYNEQFF | TRBV4-3
CALGQGSPQYGYTF | TRBV30
CASSTRLAGRYNEQFF | TRBV19
CASSAQAGTGNEQFF | TRBV6-4
CASSIAASTDTQYF | TRBV6-2/TRBV6-3
CASSPRLQETQYF | TRBV6-5
CASSHREITRTHENGYTF | TRBV3-1/TRBV3-2
CASSLLRGGAGELFF | TRBV27
CASSNPGQGGEKLFF | TRBV7-9
CASSDRGNQPQHF | TRBV25-1
CASSAGASANTGELFF | TRBV7-9
CASSYSYGPYEQYF | TRBV6-2/TRBV6-3
CSVTDTNTEAFF | TRBV29-1
CASSFLAVTDTQYF | TRBV5-1
CASSQEQGIPNYGYTF | TRBV4-2
CATSRGAGGDNYGYTF | TRBV15
CASSTTVGGVYGYTF | TRBV6-5
CASSQLQGYGYTF | TRBV27
CASSLGTSGYNEQFF | TRBV7-9
CASSMAGPSYEQYF | TRBV19
CASSEGTSTYEQYF | TRBV6-1
CASSQDLSTSIGLAKNIQYF | TRBV4-3
CAWSPRLGNTDTQYF | TRBV30
CASSPLPSAGGNSPLHF | TRBV18
CASSKEGGSSGNRPPDTQYF | TRBV21-1
CTSSQVERGSNEQYF | TRBV1
CASSQEAASRETQYF | TRBV3-1/TRBV3-2
CASSFQGRDGYTF | TRBV5-1
CAWRKRTGGMDQPQHF | TRBV30
CASSELRTNEKLFF | TRBV6-1
CASSPTGEENQPQHF | TRBV18
CASSLGQGAPGANVLTF | TRBV7-3
CATGVGNEQFF | TRBV24-1
CASSFGGNQPQHF | TRBV28
CASSPPGLAGRSSYNEQFF | TRBV14
CASGTRDRGYNEQFF | TRBV27
CATSDSSAESTYEQYF | TRBV24-1
CATSRDMTGELFF | TRBV15
CAWSFPGRAGGELFF | TRBV30
CASRMTTQETQYF | TRBV7-2
CSARDSYTIYF | TRBV20-1
CASSKGLAGHYEQYF | TRBV3-1/TRBV3-2
CTSSQQTGQPQHF | TRBV1
CASSLRSGTSTDTQYF | TRBV7-2
CASSVVGLGGETQYF | TRBV9